A selection of T cell receptor beta chains follows, all from one sample in a study of cytomegalovirus exposure and HLA in healthy donors. Generated by immunoSEQ multiplex PCR, the TCRdb table keeps only in-frame clones and is missing some. The table shows under 200,000 clones, with just under 80% occurring only once. The specimen was PBMCs. All receptors derive from a woman in her 50s in good health and CMV-seropositive. Each CDR3 is given with its conserved first and last residue. D genes are given only for firm matches. Clone size is given for some rows only: seen once, a few or many times, or a class if the clone is expanded.

clone size	V gene	J gene	D gene	CDR3 protein	CDR3 DNA
NA	TRBV2	TRBJ2-7	NA	CASSESRGEQYF	TGTGCCAGCAGTGAAAGCAGGGGCGAGCAGTACTTC
NA	TRBV7-8	TRBJ1-1	TRBD1	CASSLNRGLEAFF	TGTGCCAGCAGCTTAAACAGGGGACTTGAAGCTTTCTTT
few	TRBV4-1	TRBJ2-4	NA	CASSPTPGSMGYF	TGCGCCAGCAGCCCGACACCGGGAAGCATGGGGTACTTC
NA	TRBV4-3	TRBJ1-1	NA	CASSQEGRGGGVGAFF	TGCGCCAGCAGCCAAGAAGGGCGGGGCGGTGGGGTCGGAGCTTTCTTT
few	TRBV29-1	TRBJ2-1	TRBD2	CSVPTSGGRGEQFF	TGCAGCGTTCCTACTAGCGGGGGGAGGGGTGAGCAGTTCTTC
once	TRBV7-2	TRBJ1-4	NA	CASSPRGGGGRNEKLFF	TGTGCCAGCAGCCCGCGCGGGGGCGGGGGGCGGAATGAAAAACTGTTTTTT
NA	TRBV4-1	TRBJ2-3	NA	CASSLSGGARTDTQYF	TGCGCCAGCAGCCTTTCAGGTGGGGCCAGAACAGATACGCAGTATTTT
NA	TRBV19	TRBJ1-1	NA	CASRLPGVLEAFF	TGTGCCAGTAGACTACCGGGGGTCCTAGAAGCTTTCTTT
NA	TRBV7-8	TRBJ1-5	TRBD1	CASSGRTGGSTQHF	TGTGCCAGCAGCGGCAGGACAGGGGGTTCGACCCAGCATTTT
NA	TRBV6-5	TRBJ1-2	NA	CASKGDISGYTF	TGTGCCAGCAAGGGGGATATCAGTGGCTACACCTTC
few	TRBV2	TRBJ2-7	NA	CASCLDSYEQYF	TGTGCCAGCTGCCTCGACAGCTACGAGCAGTACTTC
few	TRBV4-2	TRBJ1-2	TRBD1	CASSQDRAYGYTF	TGTGCCAGCAGCCAGGACAGGGCGTATGGCTACACCTTC
NA	TRBV6-1	TRBJ2-7	NA	CASSRTSGRSYEQYF	TGTGCCAGCAGTAGGACATCGGGTCGGTCTTACGAGCAGTACTTC
NA	TRBV5-1	TRBJ2-1	TRBD2	CASSLEGTSGSSYNEQFF	TGCGCCAGCAGCTTGGAGGGGACTAGCGGGAGTTCTTACAATGAGCAGTTCTTC
NA	TRBV5-1	TRBJ1-1	NA	CASSFRGNTEAFF	TGCGCCAGCAGCTTCAGGGGTAACACTGAAGCTTTCTTT
NA	TRBV29-1	TRBJ1-4	TRBD1	CSARRDSQEKLFF	TGCAGCGCCCGCCGGGACAGTCAGGAAAAACTGTTTTTT
NA	TRBV6-1	TRBJ1-5	NA	CASRRDNVDQPQHF	TGTGCCAGCAGGAGGGACAACGTAGATCAGCCCCAGCATTTT
NA	TRBV2	TRBJ1-6	NA	CASGNRDFNSPLHF	TGTGCCAGCGGGAACCGGGATTTTAATTCACCCCTCCACTTT
once	TRBV19	TRBJ2-1	NA	CASTPGQTYNEQFF	TGTGCCAGTACCCCGGGACAAACCTACAATGAGCAGTTCTTC
NA	TRBV6-6	TRBJ1-3	TRBD1	CASTLGGTWDTIYF	TGTGCCAGCACCCTAGGGGGCACTTGGGACACCATATATTTT
NA	TRBV7-2	TRBJ1-6	NA	CASSFIDGKNSPLHF	TGTGCCAGCAGCTTCATTGACGGGAAAAATTCACCCCTCCACTTT
once	TRBV7-9	TRBJ2-7	TRBD2	CSSSLAGGRQYF	TGTTCCAGCAGCTTGGCCGGGGGGAGGCAGTACTTC
NA	TRBV7-2	TRBJ2-4	NA	CASSLVRGLAKNIQYF	TGTGCCAGCAGCTTAGTAAGGGGTCTAGCCAAAAACATTCAGTACTTC
NA	TRBV19	TRBJ1-2	TRBD1	CASTPRGGNYGYTF	TGTGCCAGTACCCCTCGAGGGGGCAACTATGGCTACACCTTC
NA	TRBV7-9	TRBJ1-3	NA	CASSSAGATSSGNTIYF	TGTGCCAGCAGCTCGGCGGGGGCGACGAGCTCTGGAAACACCATATATTTT
NA	TRBV19	TRBJ1-1	NA	CASSKGGGTEAFF	TGTGCCAGTAGTAAGGGGGGGGGCACTGAAGCTTTCTTT
NA	TRBV29-1	TRBJ1-1	TRBD1	CSVLRDRATEAFF	TGCAGCGTTCTCCGGGACAGGGCCACTGAAGCTTTCTTT
NA	TRBV4-3	TRBJ2-2	NA	CASSHQGDSGELFF	TGCGCCAGCAGCCATCAAGGGGACTCCGGGGAGCTGTTTTTT
once	TRBV28	TRBJ1-5	NA	CASSLAGINQPQHF	TGTGCCAGCAGTTTGGCGGGAATTAATCAGCCCCAGCATTTT
NA	TRBV7-2	TRBJ2-3	NA	CASSLDLVTDTQYF	TGTGCCAGCAGCTTAGACCTAGTAACAGATACGCAGTATTTT
NA	TRBV7-9	TRBJ2-1	TRBD2	CASSLVGGGPQFF	TGTGCCAGCAGCTTAGTTGGGGGAGGGCCCCAGTTCTTC
NA	TRBV7-9	TRBJ1-1	NA	CSSSLTYANTEAFF	TGTTCCAGCAGCTTAACCTACGCGAACACTGAAGCTTTCTTT
NA	TRBV7-9	TRBJ2-2	TRBD1	CASSQAISTGVGELFF	TGTGCCAGCAGCCAAGCTATATCGACAGGGGTCGGGGAGCTGTTTTTT
NA	TRBV7-2	TRBJ1-3	NA	CASSHGGGAGNTIYF	TGTGCCAGCAGCCACGGCGGGGGAGCTGGAAACACCATATATTTT
NA	TRBV25-1	TRBJ2-1	NA	CASSSSQGLVEQFF	TGTGCCAGCTCCTCTTCGCAGGGGTTGGTTGAGCAGTTCTTC
NA	TRBV11-2	TRBJ2-7	NA	CASSPVAVSYEQYF	TGTGCCAGCAGTCCCGTGGCAGTCTCCTACGAGCAGTACTTC
NA	TRBV29-1	TRBJ1-1	NA	CLVDEVVTEAFF	TGCCTCGTTGATGAGGTGGTCACTGAAGCTTTCTTT
NA	TRBV19	TRBJ1-2	NA	CASSTGWAGGYTF	TGTGCCAGTAGTACCGGATGGGCGGGCGGCTACACCTTC
NA	TRBV28	TRBJ2-7	NA	CASRSGLSYEQYF	TGTGCCAGCAGGTCGGGACTCTCCTACGAGCAGTACTTC
NA	TRBV5-4	TRBJ1-2	NA	CASSLALGSRGYTF	TGTGCCAGCAGCTTGGCCTTGGGCAGCCGTGGCTACACCTTC
NA	TRBV6-1	TRBJ1-2	NA	CASSEEGGQDYGYTF	TGTGCCAGCAGTGAAGAGGGGGGGCAAGACTATGGCTACACCTTC
NA	TRBV11-2	TRBJ2-3	TRBD1	CASSLPNFGTGGIGNTQYF	TGTGCCAGCAGCTTACCCAATTTCGGGACAGGGGGAATTGGAAATACGCAGTATTTT
few	TRBV9	TRBJ2-2	TRBD1	CASSVVKTGAGELFF	TGTGCCAGCAGCGTAGTAAAAACAGGGGCCGGGGAGCTGTTTTTT
NA	TRBV11-2	TRBJ2-5	TRBD2	CASSLATSGIEAQYF	TGTGCCAGCAGCTTAGCGACTAGCGGAATAGAGGCCCAGTACTTC
NA	TRBV19	TRBJ1-2	TRBD1	CASRRTGEEGYTF	TGTGCCAGTAGACGGACAGGGGAGGAAGGCTACACCTTC
NA	TRBV7-6	TRBJ2-2	TRBD1	CASCCSLDRGDTGELFF	TGTGCCAGCTGTTGCAGCCTCGACAGGGGTGACACCGGGGAGCTGTTTTTT
NA	TRBV28	TRBJ1-1	TRBD1	CASSPDRDSYNEAFF	TGTGCCAGCAGTCCCGACAGGGATTCTTACAATGAAGCTTTCTTT
NA	TRBV19	TRBJ1-6	TRBD1	CASTATGTGPDSPLHF	TGTGCCAGTACGGCCACTGGGACAGGGCCTGATTCACCCCTCCACTTT
few	TRBV7-2	TRBJ2-2	NA	CASRFEGFTGELFF	TGTGCCAGCAGGTTTGAGGGTTTCACCGGGGAGCTGTTTTTT
NA	TRBV7-9	TRBJ1-1	NA	CSSSLMRIPEAFF	TGTTCCAGCAGCTTAATGAGAATTCCCGAAGCTTTCTTT
NA	TRBV5-6	TRBJ2-1	TRBD2	CASSFIAASGSHYNEQFF	TGTGCCAGCAGCTTTATCGCCGCTAGCGGGAGCCACTACAATGAGCAGTTCTTC
NA	TRBV2	TRBJ1-2	TRBD1	CASSGQGNYGYTF	TGTGCCAGCAGTGGACAGGGGAACTATGGCTACACCTTC
NA	TRBV28	TRBJ1-5	TRBD1	CASSTRTGGALQPQHF	TGTGCCAGCAGTACCAGGACAGGAGGGGCCCTTCAGCCCCAGCATTTT